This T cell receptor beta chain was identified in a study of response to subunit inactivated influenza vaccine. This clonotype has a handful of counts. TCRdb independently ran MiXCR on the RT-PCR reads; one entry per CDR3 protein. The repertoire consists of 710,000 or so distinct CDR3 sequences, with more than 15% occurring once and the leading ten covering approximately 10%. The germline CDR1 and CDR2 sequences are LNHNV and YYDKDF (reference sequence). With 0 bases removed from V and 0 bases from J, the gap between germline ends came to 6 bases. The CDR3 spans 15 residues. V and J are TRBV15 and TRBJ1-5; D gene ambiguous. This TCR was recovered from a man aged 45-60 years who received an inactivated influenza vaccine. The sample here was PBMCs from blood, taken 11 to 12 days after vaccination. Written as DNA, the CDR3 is TGTGCCACCAGCAGAGATAGTAATAGCAATCAGCCCCAGCATTTT. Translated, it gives CATSRDSNSNQPQHF.